The 8 T cell receptor beta chains below come from one sample, sequenced in a study of T cell responses to AZD1222 COVID-19 vaccine. This table comes from immunoSEQ multiplex PCR, and its TCRdb copy is limited to in-frame clones, with some not included. The table lists 90,000 to 100,000 clones, 85% to 90% of them singletons. Sequenced material: peripheral blood, taken on day 0 of AZD1222 vaccination. Receptors were obtained from an adult in good health.

The chain carries TRBV10-2 and TRBJ1-4; maybe TRBD1 (6 bases). The CDR3 spans 14 residues. V was cut by 2 bases and J by 5 bases, with 9 bases left in between. Germline lookup yields CDR1 WSHSY and CDR2 SAAADI. CDR3 in DNA: TGCGCCAGCAGTGAGGGACAGCGGAATGAAAAACTGTTTTTT. Protein sequence: CASSEGQRNEKLFF.

This chain links TRBV10-3 with TRBJ2-7, with 8 bases matching TRBD1. CDR1 and CDR2 from the germline V gene are ENHRY and SYGVKD. The CDR3 is made up of 16 amino acids. V trimming: 0 bases; J trimming: 0 bases; junction bases outside the gene matches: 4. The CDR3 loop is CAISESGTGSSYEQYF. The DNA for the CDR3 is TGTGCCATCAGTGAGTCGGGGACAGGTTCCTCCTACGAGCAGTACTTC.

This clone has just one count. CDR3 DNA sequence: TGTGCCAGCAGGGGTCCCTCTCAACCCCTCCACTTT. Protein product: CASRGPSQPLHF. V usage is TRBV28 and J usage is TRBJ1-6, with no clear D. Germline V gene data show CDR1 as MDHEN and CDR2 as SYDVKM. The CDR3 has 12 residues. V was pared by 6 bases and J by 12 bases, with 12 bases between.

This clone occurred once. The chain combines TRBV7-7 with TRBJ2-5, with no clear D. Germline V gene lookup returns CDR1 SSHAT and CDR2 FNYEAQ (reference sequence). The V and J ends lost 1 base and 4 bases respectively, with 7 bases between them. The CDR3 is 13 amino acids. The CDR3 bases are TGTGCCAGCAGCTTAGGGAGCATAGAGACCCAGTACTTC. This encodes CASSLGSIETQYF.

This chain joins TRBV27 and TRBJ1-1, with D uncertain. Trimming took off 0 bases at V and 2 bases at J, with 7 bases between the two ends. The CDR3 loop spans 14 amino acids. Germline loops: CDR1 MNHEY, CDR2 SMNVEV (reference sequence). CDR3 nucleotide sequence: TGTGCCAGCAGTTTATCGCCGGTTAACACTGAAGCTTTCTTT. This codes for CASSLSPVNTEAFF.

This clone has just a few counts. The chain joins TRBV3-1 (or the pseudogene TRBV3-2) to TRBJ1-1; 10 bases are shared with TRBD1. The CDR3 runs to 18 residues. Germline CDR1 is LGHDT and CDR2 is YNNKEL (reference sequence). After removal of 5 bases from V and 8 bases from J, the junction contained 20 bases not matched to a gene. In nucleotides, the CDR3 is TGTGCCAGCAGCTATACTCCCGGGACAGGGGACGCTTATGGAGAAGCTTTCTTT. It specifies CASSYTPGTGDAYGEAFF.

The rearrangement uses TRBV6-5 and TRBJ1-5, with 7 bases fitting TRBD1. Germline V gene lookup returns CDR1 MNHEY and CDR2 SVGAGI. The CDR3 has 14 amino acids. The V segment lost 5 bases and the J segment 6 bases; nucleotides outside the gene matches: 7. The CDR3 nucleotides read TGTGCCAGCAGTCTCCCCGACAGGGCTCAGCCCCAGCATTTT. Its translation is CASSLPDRAQPQHF.

The gene calls are TRBV6-1 and TRBJ1-5; D remains ambiguous. The V gene lost 7 bases and the J gene lost 1 base, with 11 bases spanning the gap. CDR3 size: 14 residues. In germline, CDR1 is MNHNS, CDR2 SASEGT. The chain's CDR3 is CASTVDGSNQPQHF. In nucleotides, the CDR3 is TGTGCCAGCACCGTGGATGGAAGCAATCAGCCCCAGCATTTT.